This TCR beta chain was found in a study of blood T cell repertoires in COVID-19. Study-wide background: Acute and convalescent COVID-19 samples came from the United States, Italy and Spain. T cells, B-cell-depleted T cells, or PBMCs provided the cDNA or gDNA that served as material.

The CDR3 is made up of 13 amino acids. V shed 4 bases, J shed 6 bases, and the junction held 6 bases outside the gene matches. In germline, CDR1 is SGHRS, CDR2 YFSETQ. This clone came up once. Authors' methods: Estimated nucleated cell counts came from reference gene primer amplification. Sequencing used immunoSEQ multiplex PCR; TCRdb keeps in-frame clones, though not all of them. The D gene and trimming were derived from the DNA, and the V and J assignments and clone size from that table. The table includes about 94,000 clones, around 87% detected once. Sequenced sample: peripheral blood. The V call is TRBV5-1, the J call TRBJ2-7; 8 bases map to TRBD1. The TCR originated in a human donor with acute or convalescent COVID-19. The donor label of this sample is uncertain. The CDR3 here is CASSTGTGSEQYF. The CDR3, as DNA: TGCGCCAGCAGCACGGGGACAGGAAGCGAGCAGTACTTC.